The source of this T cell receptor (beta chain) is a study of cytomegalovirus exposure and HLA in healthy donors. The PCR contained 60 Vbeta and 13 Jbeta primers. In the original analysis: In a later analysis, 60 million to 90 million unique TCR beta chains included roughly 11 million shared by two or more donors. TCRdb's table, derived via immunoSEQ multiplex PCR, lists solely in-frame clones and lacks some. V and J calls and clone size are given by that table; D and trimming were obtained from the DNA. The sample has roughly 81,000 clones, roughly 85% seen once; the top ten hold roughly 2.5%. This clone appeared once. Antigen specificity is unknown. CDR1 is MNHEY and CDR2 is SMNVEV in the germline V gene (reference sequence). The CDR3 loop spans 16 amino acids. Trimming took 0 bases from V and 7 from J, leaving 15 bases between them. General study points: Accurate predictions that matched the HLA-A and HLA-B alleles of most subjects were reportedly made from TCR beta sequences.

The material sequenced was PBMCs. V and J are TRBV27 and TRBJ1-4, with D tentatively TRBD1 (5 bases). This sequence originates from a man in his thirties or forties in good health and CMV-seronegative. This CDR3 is CASSLSISRAFEKLFF. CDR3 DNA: TGTGCCAGCAGTTTATCGATCAGCAGGGCTTTTGAAAAACTGTTTTTT.